Given below is one TCR beta chain in context. Antigen: not known. Profiling relied on immunoSEQ multiplex PCR, and the TCRdb table lists in-frame clones only, not all of them. Here the sample spans about 19,000 clones, 80% to 90% being singletons. This record belongs to a study of T cell responses to AZD1222 COVID-19 vaccine. General study points: Among AZD1222 vaccinees, only five to seven were seropositive at baseline.

There are 17 residues in the CDR3. Germline V CDR1 and CDR2: GTSNPN, SVGIG (reference sequence). V shed 1 base and J 3 bases; nucleotides not matched to a gene: 10. Material: peripheral blood, obtained 28 days after the second AZD1222 dose. The receptor was derived from an adult who received the AZD1222 COVID-19 vaccine. V and J are TRBV30 and TRBJ1-5; 9 nucleotides align to TRBD1. CDR3 in DNA: TGTGCCTGGAGTGATCCGGACAGGGGCGGATACAATCAGCCCCAGCATTTT. This sequence encodes CAWSDPDRGGYNQPQHF.